This entry is about one T cell receptor (beta chain). The antigen remains unidentified. The data are from a study of T-cell reconstitution after alpha-beta-depleted transplantation in children. Study outcomes and limitations: Alpha-beta T cells about two months after transplant reportedly derived from several hundred expanded graft clones. T-cell counts and diversity at one year post-transplant came mainly from newly produced T cells.

For TCRbeta, the library was prepared with unique molecular identifiers. TCRdb re-called the PCR reads through MiXCR, storing one row per CDR3 protein. The sample has hundreds of thousands of distinct CDR3 sequences; roughly 15% are singletons. The sequence derives from a boy under two years old who had a stem cell transplant for Wiskott-Aldrich syndrome, so the T cells may come from the graft donor. Specimen: PBMCs, mostly from graft donor cells, collected 360 days after TCRalphabeta/CD19-depleted stem cell transplant.

The CDR3 is CASSSPLIKNIQYF. The CDR3 bases are TGTGCCAGCAGTTCCCCCTTAATCAAAAACATTCAGTACTTC. This sequence joins TRBV27 and TRBJ2-4; D call uncertain. The germline V gene encodes CDR1 MNHEY and CDR2 SMNVEV (reference sequence). CDR3 size: 14 residues. Trimming stripped 4 bases from V and 3 bases from J, with 10 bases between.